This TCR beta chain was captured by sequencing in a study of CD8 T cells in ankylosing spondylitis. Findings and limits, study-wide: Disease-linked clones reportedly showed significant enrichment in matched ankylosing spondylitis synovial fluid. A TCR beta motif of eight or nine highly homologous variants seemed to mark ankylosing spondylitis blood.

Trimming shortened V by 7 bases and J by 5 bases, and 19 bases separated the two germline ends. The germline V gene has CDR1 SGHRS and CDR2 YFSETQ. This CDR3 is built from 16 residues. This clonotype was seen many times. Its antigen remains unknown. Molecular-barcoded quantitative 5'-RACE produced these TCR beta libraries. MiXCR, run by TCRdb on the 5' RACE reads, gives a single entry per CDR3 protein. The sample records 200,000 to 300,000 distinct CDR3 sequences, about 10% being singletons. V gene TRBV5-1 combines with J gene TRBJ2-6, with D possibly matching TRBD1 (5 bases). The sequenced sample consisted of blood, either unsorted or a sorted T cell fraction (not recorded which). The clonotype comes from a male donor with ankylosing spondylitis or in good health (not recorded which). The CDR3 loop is CASSRVMSSWANVLTF. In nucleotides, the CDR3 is TGCGCCAGCTCCAGGGTTATGTCCTCCTGGGCCAACGTCCTGACTTTC.